A selection of T cell receptor beta chains follows, all from one sample in a study of T-cell reconstitution after alpha-beta-depleted transplantation in children. TCRdb independently ran MiXCR on the PCR reads; one entry per CDR3 protein. The sample has roughly 500,000 distinct CDR3 sequences; 8% to 11% are singletons. Source: PBMCs, taken before TCRalphabeta/CD19-depleted stem cell transplant. These receptors all come from a child aged 2 to 15 with inherited bone marrow failure, due to receive a stem cell transplant. Each CDR3 is given with its conserved first and last residue. A D gene is named only where the DNA matches it firmly. Expanded clones are given a class, and other clones once, few, many or no size at all.

TRBV5-4	NA	TRBD2	TRBJ2-1	CASSLGGLAGGLGNEQFF	TGTGCCAGCAGCTTGGGTGGACTAGCGGGAGGGCTAGGCAATGAGCAGTTCTTC
TRBV7-9	many	NA	TRBJ2-5	CASSLRVETQYF	TGTGCCAGCAGCTTGAGGGTAGAGACCCAGTACTTC
TRBV12-3/TRBV12-4	many	NA	TRBJ2-7	CASRSPATDFDEQYF	TGTGCCAGCAGATCCCCGGCCACCGATTTTGACGAGCAGTACTTC
TRBV15	many	NA	TRBJ2-1	CATSSLQGNEQFF	TGTGCCACCAGCAGCCTTCAGGGCAATGAGCAGTTCTTC
TRBV7-8	few	NA	TRBJ2-7	CASSLESQSGSHEQYF	TGTGCCAGCAGCTTAGAGAGTCAGTCAGGTTCCCACGAGCAGTACTTC
TRBV5-1	many	TRBD1	TRBJ2-2	CASSSSGSGTAPGELFF	TGCGCCAGCAGCTCGTCAGGTTCCGGGACAGCACCCGGGGAGCTGTTTTTT
TRBV4-1	many	TRBD1	TRBJ2-7	CASSQVLRDSSYEQYF	TGCGCCAGCAGCCAAGTACTCCGGGACAGCAGCTACGAGCAGTACTTC
TRBV6-1	many	TRBD1	TRBJ1-6	CASSAPGTGNSPLHF	TGTGCCAGCAGTGCGCCCGGGACAGGGAATTCACCCCTCCACTTT
TRBV20-1	many	TRBD2	TRBJ2-3	CSASSSGSPPDTQYF	TGCAGTGCTAGTTCTAGCGGGAGTCCCCCAGATACGCAGTATTTT
TRBV30	many	TRBD2	TRBJ2-3	CAFSGRVTDTQYF	TGTGCCTTTAGCGGGAGAGTCACAGATACGCAGTATTTT
TRBV27	few	TRBD2	TRBJ2-2	CATGTSGIVLTPGELFF	TGTGCCACAGGGACTAGCGGGATAGTATTGACTCCCGGGGAGCTGTTTTTT
TRBV28	many	NA	TRBJ1-1	CASSFGSEAFF	TGTGCCAGCAGTTTCGGTTCTGAAGCTTTCTTT
TRBV19	NA	TRBD1	TRBJ2-7	CASSNRGRNEQYF	TGTGCCAGTAGTAACAGGGGACGGAACGAGCAGTACTTC
TRBV7-2	few	NA	TRBJ1-3	CASSLVSTRGGNTIYF	TGTGCCAGCAGCTTAGTGTCCACCAGGGGAGGAAACACCATATATTTT
TRBV20-1	many	NA	TRBJ2-3	CSASKLDVAQYF	TGCAGTGCTAGTAAACTAGACGTCGCGCAGTATTTT
TRBV3-1	NA	TRBD1	TRBJ2-2	CASRQQGTSTGELFF	TGTGCCAGCAGGCAACAGGGGACGAGCACCGGGGAGCTGTTTTTT
TRBV20-1	many	NA	TRBJ2-3	CSAKNRKERTDTQYF	TGCAGTGCTAAAAATAGAAAGGAGAGGACAGATACGCAGTATTTT
TRBV20-1	many	TRBD2	TRBJ2-1	CSARDREGEVYDEQFF	TGCAGTGCTAGAGATCGGGAGGGAGAGGTGTACGATGAGCAGTTCTTC
TRBV12-3/TRBV12-4	many	NA	TRBJ2-5	CASSLEDLETQYF	TGTGCCAGCAGTTTAGAGGACTTAGAGACCCAGTACTTC
TRBV18	many	NA	TRBJ2-7	CASSTDINYEQYF	TGTGCCAGCTCCACGGACATTAACTACGAGCAGTACTTC
TRBV28	NA	NA	TRBJ2-6	CASSLFVNSGANVLTF	TGTGCCAGCAGTTTATTTGTCAATTCCGGGGCCAACGTCCTGACTTTC
TRBV27	NA	NA	TRBJ1-1	CASSSRLMDTEAFF	TGTGCCAGCAGTTCAAGACTGATGGACACTGAAGCTTTCTTT
TRBV19	many	NA	TRBJ1-6	CASSIYAGHNSPLHF	TGTGCCAGTAGTATTTACGCAGGACATAATTCACCCCTCCACTTT
TRBV5-6	few	NA	TRBJ1-1	CASSLAGVVSTEAFF	TGTGCCAGCAGCTTGGCGGGGGTGGTTAGCACTGAAGCTTTCTTT
TRBV29-1	many	TRBD1	TRBJ1-2	CSVEGQTYGYTF	TGCAGCGTGGAGGGACAGACCTATGGCTACACCTTC
TRBV2	NA	TRBD2	TRBJ2-1	CAFVAGSSYNEQFF	TGTGCCTTTGTAGCGGGGAGCTCCTACAATGAGCAGTTCTTC
TRBV4-3	many	NA	TRBJ2-7	CASSQALRVGSSEQYF	TGCGCCAGCAGCCAAGCTTTGAGGGTCGGGTCTTCCGAGCAGTACTTC
TRBV27	many	TRBD1	TRBJ1-1	CASSWTGTGRPEAFF	TGTGCCAGCAGTTGGACCGGGACAGGGAGGCCTGAAGCTTTCTTT
TRBV20-1	NA	NA	TRBJ1-2	CSASPQGGDYGYTF	TGCAGTGCTAGTCCCCAGGGTGGGGATTATGGCTACACCTTC
TRBV15	many	NA	TRBJ2-5	CATSRREIRETQYF	TGTGCCACCAGCAGGAGGGAAATCAGGGAGACCCAGTACTTC
TRBV30	NA	NA	TRBJ2-4	CAWSEGLAKNIQYF	TGTGCCTGGAGTGAGGGACTAGCCAAAAACATTCAGTACTTC
TRBV4-1	many	NA	TRBJ2-3	CASSPLKRSLTDTQYF	TGCGCCAGCAGCCCCCTGAAGAGGAGCTTGACAGATACGCAGTATTTT
TRBV20-1	many	NA	TRBJ2-1	CSARDRIEQFF	TGCAGTGCTAGAGATCGGATTGAGCAGTTCTTC
TRBV9	many	TRBD2	TRBJ2-3	CASSVATSGFTDTQYF	TGTGCCAGCAGCGTAGCTACTAGCGGATTCACAGATACGCAGTATTTT
TRBV29-1	many	NA	TRBJ1-4	CSVAPRGNAEKLFF	TGCAGCGTTGCCCCTAGGGGGAATGCTGAAAAACTGTTTTTT
TRBV12-3/TRBV12-4	many	NA	TRBJ1-4	CASSLMGGSEEKLFF	TGTGCCAGCAGTTTAATGGGGGGGTCAGAGGAAAAACTGTTTTTT
TRBV4-2	many	TRBD2	TRBJ2-1	CASSHLDSGRGENEQFF	TGTGCCAGCAGCCACCTAGATAGCGGGAGGGGGGAAAATGAGCAGTTCTTC